The rows below give T cell receptor beta chains drawn from one sample of a study of T cells in Graves' hyperthyroidism and ophthalmopathy. TCRdb analysed the multiplex PCR reads with MiXCR anew, one entry per CDR3 protein. The sample records 300,000 to 450,000 distinct CDR3 sequences, around 20% being singletons. Sequencing was performed on blood. All receptors come from a man between 18 and 29 years old with Graves' ophthalmopathy. Both conserved end residues are part of each CDR3. D genes are given only for firm matches. Size tells how often a clone was seen (once, few, many) or the class of an expanded clone, and some rows leave it out.

many	15	TRBV28	TRBJ1-2	-	CASSFRGKGDDGYTF	TGTGCCAGCAGTTTCCGGGGAAAGGGGGATGACGGCTACACCTTC
-	16	TRBV9	TRBJ2-1	TRBD1	CASSPMGRDRDNEQFF	TGTGCCAGCAGCCCCATGGGACGGGACAGGGATAATGAGCAGTTCTTC
few	13	TRBV29-1	TRBJ2-5	TRBD1	CSSGGAGQETQYF	TGCAGCTCAGGGGGCGCGGGGCAAGAGACCCAGTACTTC
many	13	TRBV11-2	TRBJ1-5	-	CASSFERGQPQHF	TGTGCCAGCAGCTTCGAAAGGGGGCAGCCCCAGCATTTT
few	15	TRBV10-2	TRBJ2-3	TRBD1	CASKEDRLTTDTQYF	TGCGCCAGCAAGGAGGACAGGTTAACTACAGATACGCAGTATTTT
many	14	TRBV20-1	TRBJ1-2	TRBD1	CSANDRGQPYGYTF	TGCAGTGCTAACGACAGGGGGCAGCCCTATGGCTACACCTTC
many	15	TRBV5-8	TRBJ2-1	TRBD2	CASSLPGRSYNEQFF	TGTGCCAGCAGCCTCCCCGGGAGGTCCTACAATGAGCAGTTCTTC
many	18	TRBV12-5	TRBJ2-3	TRBD1	CASGRPGQGLYDTDTQYF	TGTGCTAGTGGTCGCCCGGGACAGGGACTATACGACACAGATACGCAGTATTTT
-	14	TRBV25-1	TRBJ1-2	-	CASSDRWSSYGYTF	TGTGCCAGCAGTGATAGATGGAGCTCATATGGCTACACCTTC
many	12	TRBV19	TRBJ2-2	-	CASTGVPGELFF	TGTGCCAGCACGGGGGTACCCGGGGAGCTGTTTTTT
-	14	TRBV5-1	TRBJ2-7	-	CASSLGRPAYEQYF	TGCGCCAGCAGCTTGGGTAGGCCCGCCTACGAGCAGTACTTC
-	13	TRBV7-2	TRBJ2-7	-	CASSLGISGEQYF	TGTGCCAGCAGCTTGGGGATCTCGGGGGAGCAGTACTTC
few	14	TRBV10-3	TRBJ1-1	-	CAISFRGENTEAFF	TGTGCCATCAGTTTCAGGGGCGAGAACACTGAAGCTTTCTTT
few	17	TRBV10-3	TRBJ1-1	TRBD1	CAISESHTSRDRARAFF	TGTGCCATCAGTGAGTCACACACCAGCCGGGACAGGGCTCGGGCTTTCTTT
few	19	TRBV25-1	TRBJ1-5	TRBD1	CASSERDRGGVYSNQPQHF	TGTGCCAGCAGTGAAAGGGACAGGGGGGGGGTATATAGCAATCAGCCCCAGCATTTT
-	15	TRBV7-3	TRBJ2-7	TRBD2	CASGLSGGALDEQYF	TGTGCCAGCGGCCTGAGCGGGGGGGCTCTCGACGAGCAGTACTTC
many	13	TRBV6-1	TRBJ2-5	TRBD2	CASNGGGVETQYF	TGTGCCAGCAATGGCGGGGGGGTGGAGACCCAGTACTTC
few	16	TRBV5-8	TRBJ2-1	TRBD2	CASSLRGGAIYNEQFF	TGTGCCAGCAGCTTACGGGGGGGGGCAATATACAATGAGCAGTTCTTC
many	18	TRBV6-1	TRBJ2-3	TRBD2	CASSVELAGYLSTDTQYF	TGTGCCAGCAGTGTGGAACTAGCGGGTTACCTTAGCACAGATACGCAGTATTTT
-	16	TRBV7-9	TRBJ2-7	-	CASSFNGSPSPYEQYF	TGTGCCAGCAGCTTTAACGGGTCCCCGTCCCCCTACGAGCAGTACTTC
many	16	TRBV5-4	TRBJ2-1	-	CASSPQGFRGYNEQFF	TGTGCCAGCAGCCCACAAGGGTTTCGAGGATACAATGAGCAGTTCTTC
-	16	TRBV7-9	TRBJ1-6	TRBD1	CASRLVTGGSNSPLHF	TGTGCCAGCAGACTCGTTACAGGGGGCTCCAATTCACCCCTCCACTTT
many	15	TRBV6-2/TRBV6-3	TRBJ2-3	TRBD1	CASSNRTGTTDTQYF	TGTGCCAGCAGTAACCGGACAGGTACGACAGATACGCAGTATTTT
-	16	TRBV12-3/TRBV12-4	TRBJ2-3	-	CASRSGWRGSTDTQYF	TGTGCCAGCAGATCAGGGTGGAGGGGGAGCACAGATACGCAGTATTTT